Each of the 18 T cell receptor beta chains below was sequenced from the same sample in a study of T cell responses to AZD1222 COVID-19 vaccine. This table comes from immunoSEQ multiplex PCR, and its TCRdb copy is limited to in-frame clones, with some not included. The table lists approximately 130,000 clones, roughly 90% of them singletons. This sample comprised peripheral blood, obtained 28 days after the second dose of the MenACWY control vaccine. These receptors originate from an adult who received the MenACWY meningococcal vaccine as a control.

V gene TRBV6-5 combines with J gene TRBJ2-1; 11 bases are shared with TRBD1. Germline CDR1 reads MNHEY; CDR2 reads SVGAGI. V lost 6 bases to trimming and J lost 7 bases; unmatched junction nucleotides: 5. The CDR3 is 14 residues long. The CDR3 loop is CASRADRGRNEQFF. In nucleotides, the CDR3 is TGTGCCAGCAGAGCGGACAGGGGGCGAAATGAGCAGTTCTTC.

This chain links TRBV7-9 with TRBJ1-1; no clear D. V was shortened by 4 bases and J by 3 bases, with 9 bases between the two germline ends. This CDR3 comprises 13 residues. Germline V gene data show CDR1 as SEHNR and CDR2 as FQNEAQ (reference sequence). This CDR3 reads CASSSYEYTEAFF. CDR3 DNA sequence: TGTGCCAGCAGCTCGTATGAGTACACTGAAGCTTTCTTT.

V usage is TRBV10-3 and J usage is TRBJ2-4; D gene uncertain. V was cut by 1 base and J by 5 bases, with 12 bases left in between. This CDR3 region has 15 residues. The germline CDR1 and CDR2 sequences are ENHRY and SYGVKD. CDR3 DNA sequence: TGTGCCATCAGTGAGTTTGGGCCAGGACAAAACATTCAGTACTTC. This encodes CAISEFGPGQNIQYF.

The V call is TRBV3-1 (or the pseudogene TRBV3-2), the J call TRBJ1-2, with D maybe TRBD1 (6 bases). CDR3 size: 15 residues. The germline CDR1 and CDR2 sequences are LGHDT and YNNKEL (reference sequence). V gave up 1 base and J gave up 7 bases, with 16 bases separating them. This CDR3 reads CASSQGRAGVFGYTF. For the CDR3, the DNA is TGTGCCAGCAGCCAAGGTCGGGCAGGGGTTTTTGGCTACACCTTC.

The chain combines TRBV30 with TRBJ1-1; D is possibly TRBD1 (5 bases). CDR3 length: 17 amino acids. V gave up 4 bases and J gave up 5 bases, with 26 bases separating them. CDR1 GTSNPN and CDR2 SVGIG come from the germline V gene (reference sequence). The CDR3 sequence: CAWTTMGGGFRGTEAFF. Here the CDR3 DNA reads TGTGCCTGGACAACTATGGGGGGTGGGTTTCGAGGGACTGAAGCTTTCTTT.

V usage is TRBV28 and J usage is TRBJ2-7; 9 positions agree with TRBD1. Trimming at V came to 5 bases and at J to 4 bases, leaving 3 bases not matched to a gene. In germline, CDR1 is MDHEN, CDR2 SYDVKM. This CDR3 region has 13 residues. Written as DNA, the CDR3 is TGTGCCAGCAGTCGACAGGGGGGTTACGAGCAGTACTTC. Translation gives CASSRQGGYEQYF.

CDR3 DNA sequence: TGTGCCAGCAGTCCCGGGACTAGCGGAAGCTACAATGAGCAGTTCTTC. Its translation is CASSPGTSGSYNEQFF. This chain joins TRBV28 and TRBJ2-1; 11 nucleotides agree with TRBD2. This CDR3 is 16 amino acids long. The germline gives CDR1 MDHEN, CDR2 SYDVKM. V shed 5 bases, J shed 3 bases, and the junction held 6 bases outside the gene matches.

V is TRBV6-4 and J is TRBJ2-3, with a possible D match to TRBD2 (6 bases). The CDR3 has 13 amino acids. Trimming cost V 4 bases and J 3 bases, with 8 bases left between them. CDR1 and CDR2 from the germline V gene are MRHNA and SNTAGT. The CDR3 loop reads CASSVAGTDTQYF. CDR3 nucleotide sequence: TGTGCCAGCAGTGTCGCGGGGACAGATACGCAGTATTTT.

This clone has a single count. The CDR3 spells CASTQGRAGELFF. The CDR3 coding sequence is TGTGCCAGCACGCAGGGACGGGCCGGGGAGCTGTTTTTT. The chain has TRBV2 and TRBJ2-2; D is perhaps TRBD1 or TRBD2 (5 bases each). The CDR3 spans 13 residues. Germline CDR1 SNHLY, CDR2 FYNNEI. V was shortened by 7 bases and J by 6 bases, with 12 bases between the two germline ends.

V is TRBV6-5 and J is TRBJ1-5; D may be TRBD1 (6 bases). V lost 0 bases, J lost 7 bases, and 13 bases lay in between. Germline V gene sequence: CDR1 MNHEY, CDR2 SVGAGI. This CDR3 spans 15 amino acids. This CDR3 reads CASSYSKQGGQPQHF. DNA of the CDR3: TGTGCCAGCAGTTACTCGAAACAGGGTGGCCAGCCCCAGCATTTT.

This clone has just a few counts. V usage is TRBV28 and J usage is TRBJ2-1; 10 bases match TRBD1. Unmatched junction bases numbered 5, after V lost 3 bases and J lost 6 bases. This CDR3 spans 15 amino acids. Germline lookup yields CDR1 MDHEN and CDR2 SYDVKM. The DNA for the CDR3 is TGTGCCAGCAGTTTCCCCTGGGACAGGGGCAATGAGCAGTTCTTC. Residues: CASSFPWDRGNEQFF.

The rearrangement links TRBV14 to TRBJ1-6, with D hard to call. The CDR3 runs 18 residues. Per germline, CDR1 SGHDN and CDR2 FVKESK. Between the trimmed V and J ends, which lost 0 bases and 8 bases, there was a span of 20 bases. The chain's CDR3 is CASSQDVPASPVHSPLHF. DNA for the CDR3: TGTGCCAGCAGCCAAGATGTCCCAGCGAGTCCTGTTCATTCACCCCTCCACTTT.

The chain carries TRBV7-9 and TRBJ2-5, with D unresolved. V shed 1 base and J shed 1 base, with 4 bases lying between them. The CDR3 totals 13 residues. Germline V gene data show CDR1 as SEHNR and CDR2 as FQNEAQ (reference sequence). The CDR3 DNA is TGTGCCAGCAGCTTAGGTCTCCAAGAGACCCAGTACTTC. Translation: CASSLGLQETQYF.

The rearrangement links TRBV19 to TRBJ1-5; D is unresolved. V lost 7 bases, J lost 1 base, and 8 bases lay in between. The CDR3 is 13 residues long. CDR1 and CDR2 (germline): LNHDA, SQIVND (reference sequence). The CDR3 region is CASTALSNQPQHF. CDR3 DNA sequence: TGTGCCAGTACCGCTTTAAGCAATCAGCCCCAGCATTTT.

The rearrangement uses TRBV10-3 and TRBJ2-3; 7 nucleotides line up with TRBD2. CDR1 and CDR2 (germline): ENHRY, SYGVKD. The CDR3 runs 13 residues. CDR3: CATSQIPEDTQYF. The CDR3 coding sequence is TGTGCGACTAGCCAAATTCCGGAAGATACGCAGTATTTT.

The CDR3 bases are TGTGCCAGCAGTGTCGGACAGCCCGGCGGGGAAAAACTGTTTTTT. Its translation: CASSVGQPGGEKLFF. V gene TRBV25-1 combines with J gene TRBJ1-4; perhaps TRBD1 as D (6 bases). Germline-derived CDR1 and CDR2 are MGHDK and SYGVNS. The CDR3 is 15 amino acids. Trimming stripped 4 bases from V and 8 bases from J, with 17 bases between.

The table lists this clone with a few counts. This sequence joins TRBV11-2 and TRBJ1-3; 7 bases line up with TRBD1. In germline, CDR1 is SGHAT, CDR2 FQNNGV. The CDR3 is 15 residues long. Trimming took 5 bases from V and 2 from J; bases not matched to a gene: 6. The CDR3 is CASSRATGPGNTIYF. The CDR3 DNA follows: TGTGCCAGCAGCCGGGCGACAGGGCCTGGAAACACCATATATTTT. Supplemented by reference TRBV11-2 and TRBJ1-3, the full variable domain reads EAGVAQSPRYKIIEKRQSVAFWCNPISGHATLYWYQQILGQGPKLLIQFQNNGVVDDSQLPKDRFSAERLKGVDSTLKIQPAKLEDSAVYLCASSRATGPGNTIYFGEGSWLTVV.

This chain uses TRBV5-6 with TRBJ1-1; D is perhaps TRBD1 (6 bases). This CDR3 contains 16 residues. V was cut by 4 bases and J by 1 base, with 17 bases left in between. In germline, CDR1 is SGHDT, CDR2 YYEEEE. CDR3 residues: CASSPGPQGGNTEAFF. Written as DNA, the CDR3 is TGTGCCAGCAGCCCTGGACCCCAAGGGGGGAACACTGAAGCTTTCTTT.